This T cell receptor (beta chain) was identified in a study of OX40 agonist ivuxolimab in advanced cancers. Whole-study context: Patients with hepatocellular carcinoma, melanoma, renal cell or head and neck cancer made up the dose-escalation patients. It was permissible to have had prior anti-PD-1, anti-PD-L1 or anti-CTLA-4 therapy, and around 40% had some. Points from the study as a whole: The mean number of expanded clones was higher in CD8+ T cells than in CD4+.

This clone appeared a single time. What it recognizes is unknown. Researchers took blood at baseline, on cycle 4 day 1, and on cycle 7 day 1. TCRdb's table, derived via immunoSEQ multiplex PCR, lists solely in-frame clones and lacks some. The sample carries about 40,000 clones, 82% recorded once. CDR3 size: 14 residues. The V end was cut by 5 bases, the J end by 5 bases, with 15 bases between. Germline CDR1 is SEHNR and CDR2 is FQNEAQ (reference sequence). The sequencing here drew on CD4+ or CD8+ T cells sorted from blood, taken in a trial of the OX40 agonist ivuxolimab. The receptor's source is an adult with an advanced solid tumor such as melanoma, head and neck, liver or kidney cancer. V usage is TRBV7-9 and J usage is TRBJ1-1; D ambiguous. CDR3 in amino acids: CASSPRHTGTEAFF. The CDR3 nucleotides are TGTGCCAGCAGCCCTCGACATACTGGGACTGAAGCTTTCTTT.